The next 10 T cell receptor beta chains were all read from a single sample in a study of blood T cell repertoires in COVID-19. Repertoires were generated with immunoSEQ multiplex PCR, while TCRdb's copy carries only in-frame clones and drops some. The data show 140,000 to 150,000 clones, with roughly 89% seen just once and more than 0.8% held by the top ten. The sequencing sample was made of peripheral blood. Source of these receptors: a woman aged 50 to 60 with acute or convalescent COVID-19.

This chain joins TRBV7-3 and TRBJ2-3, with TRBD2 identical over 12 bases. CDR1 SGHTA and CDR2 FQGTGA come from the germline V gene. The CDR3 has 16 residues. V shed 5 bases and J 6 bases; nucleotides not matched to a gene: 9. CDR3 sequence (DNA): TGTGCCAGCAGCCCGCTAGCGGGGGGGCTGGGGGATACGCAGTATTTT. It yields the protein CASSPLAGGLGDTQYF. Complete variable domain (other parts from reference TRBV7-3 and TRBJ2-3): GAGVSQTPSNKVTEKGKYVELRCDPISGHTALYWYRQSLGQGPEFLIYFQGTGAADDSGLPNDRFFAVRPEGSVSTLKIQRTERGDSAVYLCASSPLAGGLGDTQYFGPGTRLTVL.

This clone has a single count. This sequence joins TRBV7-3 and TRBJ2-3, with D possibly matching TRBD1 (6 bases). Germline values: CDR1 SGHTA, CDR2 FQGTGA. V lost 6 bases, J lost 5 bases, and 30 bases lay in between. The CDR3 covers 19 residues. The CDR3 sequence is CASRSGRGYGLPLKDTQYF. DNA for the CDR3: TGTGCCAGCAGATCCGGAAGGGGGTACGGACTCCCCCTTAAAGATACGCAGTATTTT.

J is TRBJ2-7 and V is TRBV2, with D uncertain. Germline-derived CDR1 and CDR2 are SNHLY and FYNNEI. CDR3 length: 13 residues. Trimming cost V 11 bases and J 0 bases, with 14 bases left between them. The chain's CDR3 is CASLTPVSYEQYF. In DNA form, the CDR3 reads TGTGCCTCACTAACACCAGTCTCCTACGAGCAGTACTTC.

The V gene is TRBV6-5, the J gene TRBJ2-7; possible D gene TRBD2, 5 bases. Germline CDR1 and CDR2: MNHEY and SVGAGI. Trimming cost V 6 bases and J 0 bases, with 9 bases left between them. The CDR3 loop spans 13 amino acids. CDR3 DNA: TGTGCCAGCAGCCCCGGGGACTCCTACGAGCAGTACTTC. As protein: CASSPGDSYEQYF.

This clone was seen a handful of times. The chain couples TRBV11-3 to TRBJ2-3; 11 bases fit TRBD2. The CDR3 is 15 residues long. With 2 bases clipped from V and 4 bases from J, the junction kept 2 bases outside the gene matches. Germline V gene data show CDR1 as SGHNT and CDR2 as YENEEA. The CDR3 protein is CASSLQGLAADTQYF. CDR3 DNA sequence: TGTGCCAGCAGCTTACAGGGACTAGCGGCAGATACGCAGTATTTT.

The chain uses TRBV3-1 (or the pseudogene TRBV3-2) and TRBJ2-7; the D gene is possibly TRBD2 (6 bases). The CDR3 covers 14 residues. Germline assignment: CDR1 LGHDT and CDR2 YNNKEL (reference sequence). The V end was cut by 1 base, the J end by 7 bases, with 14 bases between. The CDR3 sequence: CASSQGGGAEEQYF. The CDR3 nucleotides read TGTGCCAGCAGCCAAGGCGGCGGGGCGGAGGAGCAGTACTTC.

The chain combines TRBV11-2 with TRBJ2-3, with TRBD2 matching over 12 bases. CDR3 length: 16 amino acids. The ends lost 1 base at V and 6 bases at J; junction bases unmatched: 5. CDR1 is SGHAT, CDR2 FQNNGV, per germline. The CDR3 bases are TGTGCCAGCAGCTTAGGGTCTAGCGGGGGGGCCGATACGCAGTATTTT. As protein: CASSLGSSGGADTQYF.

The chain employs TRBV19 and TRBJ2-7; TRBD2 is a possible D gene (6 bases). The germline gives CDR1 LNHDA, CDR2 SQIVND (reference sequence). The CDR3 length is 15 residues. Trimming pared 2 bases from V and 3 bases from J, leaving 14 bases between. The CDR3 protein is CASSIRASEFYEQYF. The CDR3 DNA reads TGTGCCAGTAGTATAAGGGCTAGCGAGTTCTACGAGCAGTACTTC.

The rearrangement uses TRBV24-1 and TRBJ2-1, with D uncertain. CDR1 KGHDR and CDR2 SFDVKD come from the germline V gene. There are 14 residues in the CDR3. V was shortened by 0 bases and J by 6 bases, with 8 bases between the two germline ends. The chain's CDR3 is CATSDLQGGNEQFF. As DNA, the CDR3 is TGTGCCACCAGTGATTTGCAAGGCGGCAATGAGCAGTTCTTC.

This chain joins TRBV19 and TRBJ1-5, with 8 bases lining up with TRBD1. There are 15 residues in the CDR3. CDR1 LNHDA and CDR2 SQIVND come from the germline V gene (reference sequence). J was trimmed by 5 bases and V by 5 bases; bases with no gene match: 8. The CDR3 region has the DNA TGTGCCAGTAGTGGGACAGGACCAACCTATCAGCCCCAGCATTTT. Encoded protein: CASSGTGPTYQPQHF.